The following is a T cell receptor beta chain sequence with its context. The antigen is undetermined. V gave up 10 bases and J gave up 1 base; unmatched junction bases: 7. The CDR3 consists of 14 residues. CDR1 is ENHRY and CDR2 is SYGVKD in the germline V gene. This entry is derived from a study of cytomegalovirus exposure and HLA in healthy donors. Findings and caveats of the study: The classifier was said to identify cytomegalovirus status with high specificity and sensitivity.

Profiled with immunoSEQ multiplex PCR; TCRdb holds only in-frame clones, not every one. Among over 150,000 clones listed, around 92% were seen once. The sample taken for sequencing was PBMCs. The gene calls are TRBV10-3 and TRBJ2-7, with 10 bases lining up with TRBD2. The sequence was collected from a young man in good health and CMV-seropositive. The CDR3 sequence is CATAGTSVSYEQYF. The CDR3 nucleotides are TGTGCCACCGCCGGGACTAGCGTATCCTACGAGCAGTACTTC.